This TCR beta chain was identified during a study of identical twins. General study findings and limits: Invariant MAIT and iNKT cells may have partly biased zero-insertion analyses. Abundant beta clonotypes from cord blood had fewer insertions, unlike memory repertoires, which showed none.

Germline CDR1 MGHDK, CDR2 SYGVNS. The CDR3 spans 11 residues. Trimming took 11 bases from V and 3 from J; bases not matched to a gene: 4. This clonotype was seen ten or more times. The target antigen is unknown. TCRdb processed the 5' RACE reads anew with MiXCR; each CDR3 protein has one entry. This table holds over 250,000 distinct CDR3 sequences, just under 9.5% found once. In addition, the sample was reused for a study of yellow fever vaccine responses in identical twins. That work adds: Twins' vaccine T cell response reportedly gave the appearance of partial convergence and partial personalization.

The sequence came from a woman aged 18-30 years in good health. What was sequenced was CD8+ T cells sorted from blood. The chain uses TRBV25-1 and TRBJ2-7; 7 bases agree with TRBD1. CDR3 residues: CAVRQGYEQYF. The CDR3 bases are TGTGCCGTCCGACAGGGCTACGAGCAGTACTTC.